A selection of T cell receptor beta chains follows, all from one sample in a study of Graves' ophthalmopathy and Graves' hyperthyroidism. TCRdb re-analysed the multiplex PCR reads in MiXCR, keeping a single row per CDR3 protein. This sample has around 520,000 distinct CDR3 sequences; less than 40% occur once, and the top ten carry 4% to 5%. Sequencing input: peripheral blood or thyroid tissue (not recorded which). These receptors all stem from an adult man with Graves' hyperthyroidism. Both conserved end residues are part of each CDR3. A D gene is named only where the DNA matches it firmly.

cdr3_aa: CASSQGQGAEEKLFF
d_call: TRBD1
j_call: TRBJ1-4
v_call: TRBV4-2

cdr3_aa: CAIERGTGGTYEQYF
d_call: TRBD1
j_call: TRBJ2-7
v_call: TRBV10-3

cdr3_aa: CSARDRGEETQYF
d_call: TRBD2
j_call: TRBJ2-5
v_call: TRBV29-1

cdr3_aa: CASSTRTSVGTDTQYF
d_call: TRBD2
j_call: TRBJ2-3
v_call: TRBV19

cdr3_aa: CSALSSEQYF
d_call: NA
j_call: TRBJ2-7
v_call: TRBV29-1

cdr3_aa: CASSLAAGGTEAFF
d_call: NA
j_call: TRBJ1-1
v_call: TRBV12-3/TRBV12-4

cdr3_aa: CASSTLAGDEQYF
d_call: NA
j_call: TRBJ2-7
v_call: TRBV25-1

cdr3_aa: CSARDLGGAAYEQYF
d_call: NA
j_call: TRBJ2-7
v_call: TRBV20-1

cdr3_aa: CASSYLLRADYGYTF
d_call: NA
j_call: TRBJ1-2
v_call: TRBV19

cdr3_aa: CSVAGGIETQYF
d_call: TRBD2
j_call: TRBJ2-5
v_call: TRBV29-1

cdr3_aa: CASSFQGILNEKLFF
d_call: NA
j_call: TRBJ1-4
v_call: TRBV7-2

cdr3_aa: CASSLHKNRNEQYF
d_call: NA
j_call: TRBJ2-7
v_call: TRBV7-6

cdr3_aa: CASSSTLINSGANVLTF
d_call: NA
j_call: TRBJ2-6
v_call: TRBV7-8

cdr3_aa: CSVELPGRGYYEGYTF
d_call: NA
j_call: TRBJ1-2
v_call: TRBV29-1

cdr3_aa: CASSFLAGGAYEQYF
d_call: TRBD2
j_call: TRBJ2-7
v_call: TRBV27

cdr3_aa: CASTSTPLSGQITYEQYF
d_call: TRBD1
j_call: TRBJ2-7
v_call: TRBV12-3/TRBV12-4

cdr3_aa: CASSPGTGILRYEQYF
d_call: TRBD1
j_call: TRBJ2-7
v_call: TRBV2

cdr3_aa: CASSPDTRGTTGELFF
d_call: NA
j_call: TRBJ2-2
v_call: TRBV12-3/TRBV12-4

cdr3_aa: CSARPGQETQYF
d_call: NA
j_call: TRBJ2-5
v_call: TRBV20-1

cdr3_aa: CASSHAGTSGFYEQYF
d_call: TRBD2
j_call: NA
v_call: TRBV7-9

cdr3_aa: CASRGGPGYQETQYF
d_call: TRBD2
j_call: TRBJ2-5
v_call: TRBV2

cdr3_aa: CATGDRDTQYF
d_call: NA
j_call: TRBJ2-3
v_call: TRBV10-3

cdr3_aa: CSAAPIPGQGAYGYTF
d_call: TRBD1
j_call: TRBJ1-2
v_call: TRBV20-1

cdr3_aa: CASGSRAGVDTGELFF
d_call: TRBD2
j_call: TRBJ2-2
v_call: TRBV7-9

cdr3_aa: CAIRGSEGACDFGYTF
d_call: TRBD1
j_call: TRBJ1-2
v_call: TRBV10-3

cdr3_aa: CASSYSRTGDVMTEAFF
d_call: TRBD1
j_call: TRBJ1-1
v_call: TRBV6-5